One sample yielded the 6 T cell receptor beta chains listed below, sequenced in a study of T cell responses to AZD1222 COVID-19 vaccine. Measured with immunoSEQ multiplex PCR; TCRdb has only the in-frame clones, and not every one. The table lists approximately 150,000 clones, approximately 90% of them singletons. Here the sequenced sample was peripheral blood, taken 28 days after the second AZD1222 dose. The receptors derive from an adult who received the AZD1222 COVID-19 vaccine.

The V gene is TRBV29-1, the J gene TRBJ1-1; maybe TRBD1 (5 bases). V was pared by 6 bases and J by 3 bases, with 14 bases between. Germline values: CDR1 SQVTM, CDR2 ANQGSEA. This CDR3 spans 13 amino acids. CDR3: CSVRHRGDTEAFF. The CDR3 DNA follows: TGCAGCGTCCGACACCGGGGGGACACTGAAGCTTTCTTT.

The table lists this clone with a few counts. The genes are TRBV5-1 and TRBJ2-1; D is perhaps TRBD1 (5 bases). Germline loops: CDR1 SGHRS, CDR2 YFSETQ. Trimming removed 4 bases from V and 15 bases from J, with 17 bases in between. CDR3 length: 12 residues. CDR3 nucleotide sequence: TGCGCCAGCAGCCTGGACATGTATTTGCGGTTCTTC. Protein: CASSLDMYLRFF.

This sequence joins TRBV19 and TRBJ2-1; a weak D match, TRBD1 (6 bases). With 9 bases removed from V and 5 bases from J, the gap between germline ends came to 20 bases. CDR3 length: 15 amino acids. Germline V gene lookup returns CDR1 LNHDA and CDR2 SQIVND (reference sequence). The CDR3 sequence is CASQRMARGNNEQFF. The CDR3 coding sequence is TGTGCCAGCCAAAGAATGGCCAGGGGTAACAATGAGCAGTTCTTC.

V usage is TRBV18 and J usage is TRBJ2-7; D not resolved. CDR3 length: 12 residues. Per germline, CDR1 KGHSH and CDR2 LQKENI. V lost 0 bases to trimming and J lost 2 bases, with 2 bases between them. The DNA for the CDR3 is TGTGCCAGCTCACCACCGACCTACGAGCAGTACTTC. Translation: CASSPPTYEQYF.

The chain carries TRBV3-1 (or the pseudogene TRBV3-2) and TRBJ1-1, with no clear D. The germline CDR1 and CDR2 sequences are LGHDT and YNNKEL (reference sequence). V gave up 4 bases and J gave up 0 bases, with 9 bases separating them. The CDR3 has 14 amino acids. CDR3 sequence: CASSPLLMNTEAFF. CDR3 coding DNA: TGTGCCAGCAGCCCCCTACTGATGAACACTGAAGCTTTCTTT.

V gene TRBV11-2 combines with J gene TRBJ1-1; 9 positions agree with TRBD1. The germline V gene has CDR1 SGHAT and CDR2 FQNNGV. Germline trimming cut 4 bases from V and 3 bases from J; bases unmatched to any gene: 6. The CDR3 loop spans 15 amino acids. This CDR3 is CASSSVTGGYTEAFF. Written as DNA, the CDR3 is TGTGCCAGCAGCTCCGTTACAGGGGGCTACACTGAAGCTTTCTTT.